The rows below give T cell receptor beta chains drawn from one sample of a study of blood T cell repertoires in COVID-19. Using immunoSEQ multiplex PCR, the repertoire was profiled, and TCRdb retains in-frame clones only, with some absent. The data show 220,000 or so clones, 80% to 95% seen once. Sequenced: peripheral blood. The receptors stem from a man aged 60-69 years with COVID-19, enrolled during active disease. The conserved cysteine and the conserved F or W are not part of the CDR3 here.

cdr3_aa cdr3_length v_call
ASSQDLPGNSPLH 13 TRBV4-2
ASSGQGYNEQF 11 TRBV12-3/TRBV12-4
ASSLEAGGYNEQF 13 TRBV5-5
ASSLDRGRSPLH 12 TRBV2
ASSPGPAGGTYEQY 14 TRBV4-1
ASSSLGVGNYGYT 13 TRBV6-6
ASRTRQSDQPQH 12 TRBV6-5
ASRQNRGSADTGELF 15 TRBV2
ASSQGSSSNQPQH 13 TRBV3-1/TRBV3-2
ASSTQSRRIKPQH 13 TRBV28
ASSYTAGGRDEQF 13 TRBV6-5
AWSPPGQGGYEQY 13 TRBV30
ASSLRAGEVYGYT 13 TRBV11-2
ASSPLDAGSGNTIY 14 TRBV18
ASSPTGTGRADTGELF 16 TRBV5-8
ASSLELVLQETQY 13 TRBV7-6
ASSSKFSGTDTQY 13 TRBV28
ASSLAGGPPYEQF 13 TRBV7-2
AISRQQGRNYGYT 13 TRBV19
ARPLLAGGNEQY 12 TRBV10-1
ASSLAGGEGYT 11 TRBV5-6
ASSQASRSRDTEAF 14 TRBV4-2
ASSSGQPYGYT 11 TRBV28
ASSPRQGRTYGYT 13 TRBV5-1
ASSLGDSRMNGYT 13 TRBV5-1
ASTTDRRLGGNEQF 14 TRBV28
ASSQEGGGVNQPQH 14 TRBV4-1
ASSIGTGGRNEQY 13 TRBV7-9
ASSQDWGQGGETQY 14 TRBV4-3